This T cell receptor beta chain was sequenced for a study of blood T cell repertoires in COVID-19. Across the whole study: Donors in the United States, Italy and Spain gave samples during acute or convalescent COVID-19.

CDR1 SNHLY and CDR2 FYNNEI come from the germline V gene. The length of the CDR3 is 16 residues. V was clipped by 5 bases and J by 4 bases; unmatched bases: 9. The method was immunoSEQ multiplex PCR; TCRdb's version includes in-frame clones alone and lacks a portion of them. The sample has about 83,000 clones; more than 70% are singletons. The source material was peripheral blood. This TCR came from a man aged 50 or older with active COVID-19. The gene calls are TRBV2 and TRBJ1-5; 9 bases agree with TRBD1. DNA of the CDR3: TGTGCCAGCAGTACGGAACAGGGGGCCGCTAATCAGCCCCAGCATTTT. Encoded protein: CASSTEQGAANQPQHF.